This T cell receptor beta chain was sequenced for a study of vaccination and CD4 T cells after COVID-19. Study-wide context: Convalescent participants consisted of six males and four females, two being Hispanic.

A remark on this clonotype: Its antigen is as yet unknown.

Treatment noted: roughly 11-day PBMC culture with coronavirus spike peptide pools or control peptides (ViraFEST assay). Germline V CDR1 and CDR2: MNHEY, SMNVEV (reference sequence). V lost 4 bases, J lost 7 bases, and 20 bases lay in between. The length of the CDR3 is 15 residues. Oncomine TCR Beta short-read sequencing was applied to DNA from cultured CD4+ T cells. Cultured CD4+ T cells were the source of extracted genomic DNA. TCRdb fed the PCR reads into MiXCR, producing one record per CDR3 protein. The sample yields around 15,000 distinct CDR3 sequences, around 74% seen once. The chain is built from TRBV27 and TRBJ2-7; a weak D match, TRBD2 (6 bases). The material sequenced was CD4+ T cells from blood, cultured in vitro. The TCR comes from a human donor who had recovered from COVID-19. In nucleotides, the CDR3 is TGTGCCAGCAGTTCAACGGGACTTGCTACGAGGGAGCAGTACTTC. Translation gives CASSSTGLATREQYF.